The 27 T cell receptor beta chains below come from one sample, sequenced in a study of response to subunit inactivated influenza vaccine. One entry per CDR3 protein results from TCRdb running MiXCR on the RT-PCR reads. This sample has about 160,000 distinct CDR3 sequences, with 9.5% to 12% found just once. The material sequenced was CD8+ T cells sorted from PBMCs, taken 23 to 25 months after vaccination. The receptors were gathered from a man aged 50 to 69 who received an inactivated influenza vaccine.

The table lists this clonotype with many counts. CDR3 coding DNA: TGTGCCACTGTCGGGACTGCCTCCTACGAGCAGTACTTC. Translated: CATVGTASYEQYF. V and J are TRBV10-3 and TRBJ2-7; a possible D gene is TRBD2 (6 bases). The germline gives CDR1 ENHRY, CDR2 SYGVKD. Trimming removed 10 bases from V and 0 bases from J, with 13 bases in between. CDR3 size: 13 residues.

A few counts support this clonotype. The chain joins TRBV28 to TRBJ2-7; D unresolved. V lost 5 bases and J lost 2, with 16 bases in between. This CDR3 comprises 15 residues. Germline values: CDR1 MDHEN, CDR2 SYDVKM. CDR3 DNA: TGTGCCAGCAGTCGTGACAAGCCTCCCCCCTACGAGCAGTACTTC. Amino acid sequence: CASSRDKPPPYEQYF.

This clonotype showed up just a few times. V is TRBV29-1 and J is TRBJ2-1; TRBD2 matches 11 bases. CDR3 length equals 14 residues. V lost 4 bases and J lost 8; bases outside the gene matches: 7. Germline V CDR1 and CDR2: SQVTM, ANQGSEA. The CDR3: CSVAGLAASDEQFF. CDR3 bases: TGCAGCGTTGCGGGACTAGCGGCTAGCGATGAGCAGTTCTTC.

This clonotype appeared a few times. The chain recombines TRBV6-1 with TRBJ1-4; D may be TRBD1 (5 bases). The CDR3 sequence is 14 residues long. Germline-derived CDR1 and CDR2 are MNHNS and SASEGT. Trimming removed 5 bases from V and 8 bases from J, with 15 bases in between. DNA for the CDR3: TGTGCCAGCAGTCATCCGGGACTAAAGGAAAAACTGTTTTTT. Its translation: CASSHPGLKEKLFF.

This clonotype was seen a handful of times. The rearrangement uses TRBV5-5 and TRBJ2-1; the match to TRBD1 covers 8 bases. The junction had 12 bases not matched to a gene; V was cut back by 1 base and J by 12 bases. Germline V gene data show CDR1 as SGHKS and CDR2 as YYEKEE (reference sequence). CDR3 length: 15 amino acids. The CDR3 sequence is CASSLRDRGIRVQFF. CDR3 nucleotide sequence: TGTGCCAGCAGCTTGCGAGACAGGGGCATCAGGGTGCAGTTCTTC.

This clonotype appeared many times. The chain joins TRBV29-1 to TRBJ2-7, with 15 nucleotides matching TRBD2. This CDR3 contains 17 residues. The trim removed 2 bases at V and 2 bases at J, leaving 7 bases unmatched. Germline lookup yields CDR1 SQVTM and CDR2 ANQGSEA. Here the CDR3 reads CSVENPGLAGGPYEQYF. In nucleotides, the CDR3 is TGCAGCGTTGAAAATCCGGGACTAGCGGGAGGCCCCTACGAGCAGTACTTC.

This clonotype turned up a few times. The chain recombines TRBV9 with TRBJ1-2, with 8 nucleotides matching TRBD1. The germline gives CDR1 SGDLS, CDR2 YYNGEE. With V trimmed by 4 bases and J by 4 bases, 9 bases remained unmatched. The CDR3 sequence is 15 residues long. The DNA of the CDR3 is TGTGCCAGCAGCTCTACGACAGGGGTCTCCTATGGCTACACCTTC. This gives the protein CASSSTTGVSYGYTF. The full variable domain, completed using reference TRBV9 and TRBJ1-2, is DSGVTQTPKHLITATGQRVTLRCSPRSGDLSVYWYQQSLDQGLQFLIQYYNGEERAKGNILERFSAQQFPDLHSELNLSSLELGDSALYFCASSSTTGVSYGYTFGSGTRLTVV.

This clonotype was counted only a few times. This chain uses TRBV2 with TRBJ1-2; TRBD1 matches 12 bases. Germline V gives CDR1 SNHLY, CDR2 FYNNEI. V dropped 6 bases and J dropped 3; count of bases not matched to a gene: 8. The CDR3 has 16 residues. CDR3 sequence: CASRAGTGGFYYGYTF. The CDR3 bases are TGTGCCAGCAGAGCCGGGACAGGGGGCTTTTACTATGGCTACACCTTC.

Only a few counts were recorded for this clonotype. V is TRBV5-5 and J is TRBJ2-1; 10 bases align to TRBD2. The V segment lost 4 bases and the J segment 3 bases; nucleotides outside the gene matches: 10. The germline V gene encodes CDR1 SGHKS and CDR2 YYEKEE (reference sequence). The CDR3 loop spans 17 amino acids. DNA for the CDR3: TGTGCCAGCAGCCTACCTAGCGGGAGCAACTACTACAATGAGCAGTTCTTC. Protein: CASSLPSGSNYYNEQFF. The variable domain in full, completed from reference TRBV5-5 and TRBJ2-1, reads DAGVTQSPTHLIKTRGQQVTLRCSPISGHKSVSWYQQVLGQGPQFIFQYYEKEERGRGNFPDRFSARQFPNYSSELNVNALLLGDSALYLCASSLPSGSNYYNEQFFGPGTRLTVL.

The chain employs TRBV20-1 and TRBJ2-1; no definite D call. Trimming stripped 2 bases from V and 0 bases from J, with 11 bases between. The CDR3 runs to 15 residues. Per germline, CDR1 DFQATT and CDR2 SNEGSKA (reference sequence). As DNA, the CDR3 is TGCAGTGCTAGAATGAGACACAGCTCCTACAATGAGCAGTTCTTC. This encodes CSARMRHSSYNEQFF.

This clonotype was seen a handful of times. The chain couples TRBV13 to TRBJ2-7; 10 bases are a match to TRBD2. CDR3 length equals 13 residues. In germline, CDR1 is PRHDT, CDR2 FYEKMQ (reference sequence). J gave up 12 bases and V 3 bases, and 8 bases lay outside the gene matches. Here the CDR3 reads CASSFPGTSDLYF. CDR3 bases: TGTGCCAGCAGCTTTCCCGGGACTAGCGACTTGTACTTC.

The chain links TRBV7-9 to TRBJ1-2; a possible D gene is TRBD1 (6 bases). This CDR3 is 14 amino acids long. Germline CDR1 is SEHNR and CDR2 is FQNEAQ (reference sequence). V gave up 4 bases and J gave up 5 bases, with 14 bases separating them. As DNA, the CDR3 is TGTGCCAGCAGCTCCGACAGGTTATGGTATGGCTACACCTTC. The encoded protein is CASSSDRLWYGYTF.

The chain couples TRBV28 to TRBJ2-3; D unclear. This CDR3 has 13 residues. Germline CDR1 is MDHEN and CDR2 is SYDVKM. With 5 bases removed from V and 6 bases from J, the gap between germline ends came to 12 bases. The CDR3 DNA follows: TGTGCCAGCAGTCCCGTGAAATCGGATACGCAGTATTTT. Translating it yields CASSPVKSDTQYF.

This clonotype was detected only a few times. The chain carries TRBV15 and TRBJ2-5; 9 bases fit TRBD1. The germline CDR1 and CDR2 sequences are LNHNV and YYDKDF (reference sequence). This CDR3 spans 14 amino acids. J was trimmed by 5 bases and V by 3 bases; bases with no gene match: 4. DNA for the CDR3: TGTGCCACCAGCAGGGAGGACAGGGGCGAGACCCAGTACTTC. Amino acids: CATSREDRGETQYF.

The chain couples TRBV6-2 or TRBV6-3 to TRBJ2-7; D not resolved. The germline gives CDR1 MNHEY, CDR2 SVGEGT. The CDR3 totals 15 residues. The V end lost 6 bases, the J end lost 2 bases, and 17 bases lay between the germline ends. As DNA, the CDR3 is TGTGCCAGCAGAATTTCAGGAGCTATTACCTACGAGCAGTACTTC. Encoded protein: CASRISGAITYEQYF.

There are many counts of this clonotype. This chain connects TRBV27 to TRBJ2-7; D remains unclear. The CDR3 contains 15 residues. Trimming removed 4 bases from V and 6 bases from J, with 19 bases in between. The germline V gene encodes CDR1 MNHEY and CDR2 SMNVEV (reference sequence). CDR3 residues: CASSSIRVAPPEQYF. CDR3 coding DNA: TGTGCCAGCAGTTCGATAAGAGTGGCCCCCCCCGAGCAGTACTTC.

The chain recombines TRBV7-6 with TRBJ2-5; D gene ambiguous. CDR3 length: 13 amino acids. The germline gives CDR1 SGHVS, CDR2 FNYEAQ. Trimming cost V 2 bases and J 2 bases, with 6 bases left between them. CDR3 DNA sequence: TGTGCCAGCAGCTTAAGGGTGCAAGAGACCCAGTACTTC. This codes for CASSLRVQETQYF.

Only a few counts were recorded for this clonotype. This chain uses TRBV7-2 with TRBJ2-7, with TRBD1 matching 8 bases. This CDR3 region has 15 residues. After removal of 3 bases from V and 7 bases from J, the junction contained 11 bases not matched to a gene. CDR1 and CDR2 (germline): SGHTA, FQGNSA. CDR3 nucleotide sequence: TGTGCCAGCAGCTTTGGTTCGGGACAGGCGAAAGAGCAGTACTTC. Protein: CASSFGSGQAKEQYF.

The chain combines TRBV4-3 with TRBJ2-1, with D possibly matching TRBD2 (6 bases). CDR1 LGHNA and CDR2 YSLEER come from the germline V gene. The CDR3 length is 13 residues. Trimming left V 2 bases short and J 5 bases short, with 7 bases between. This CDR3 reads CASSQSGDNEQFF. The CDR3, as DNA: TGCGCCAGCAGCCAATCGGGGGACAATGAGCAGTTCTTC.

This clonotype has more than one count but fewer than ten. V gene TRBV2 combines with J gene TRBJ1-1; no reliable D call. Germline CDR1 and CDR2: SNHLY and FYNNEI. V was pared by 2 bases and J by 8 bases, with 6 bases between. This CDR3 is 11 amino acids long. In DNA form, the CDR3 reads TGTGCCAGCAGTGAAATCAAGGAAGCTTTCTTT. Protein sequence: CASSEIKEAFF.

This clonotype has a handful of counts. The chain links TRBV12-3 or TRBV12-4 to TRBJ2-2; D unresolved. V lost 5 bases and J lost 3, with 16 bases in between. There are 16 residues in the CDR3. CDR3 region: CASSPARHGYTGELFF. CDR3 DNA: TGTGCCAGCAGTCCCGCCCGGCATGGCTACACCGGGGAGCTGTTTTTT.

There are a few counts of this clonotype. The V call is TRBV12-3 or TRBV12-4, the J call TRBJ2-1, with 10 positions matching TRBD2. With V trimmed by 10 bases and J by 4 bases, 13 bases remained unmatched. The CDR3 is made up of 16 amino acids. The DNA of the CDR3 is TGTGCCACCAACCCTAGCGGGAGATTTCTTTACAATGAGCAGTTCTTC. This sequence encodes CATNPSGRFLYNEQFF.

This rearrangement joins TRBV11-1 to TRBJ2-7; D is ambiguous. The CDR3 contains 17 residues. Germline V CDR1 and CDR2: SGHAT, FQDESV (reference sequence). V shed 0 bases and J shed 0 bases, with 15 bases lying between them. CDR3 sequence (DNA): TGTGCCAGCAGCTTAGCAGGATCGGTTTTTAGCTCCTACGAGCAGTACTTC. Its protein is CASSLAGSVFSSYEQYF.

This clonotype has at least ten counts. The chain links TRBV4-1 to TRBJ2-3; no clear D gene. Per the germline V gene, CDR1 is MGHRA and CDR2 is YSYEKL. V was shortened by 4 bases and J by 2 bases, with 10 bases between the two germline ends. The CDR3 length is 14 residues. This CDR3 reads CASSPHGITDTQYF. The CDR3 DNA reads as TGCGCCAGCAGCCCACACGGTATCACAGATACGCAGTATTTT.

V usage is TRBV9 and J usage is TRBJ1-4; weak D call: TRBD1 (6 bases). V lost 4 bases and J lost 7, with 17 bases in between. Germline loops: CDR1 SGDLS, CDR2 YYNGEE. The CDR3 contains 15 residues. CDR3: CASSPTGGPGEKLFF. The CDR3 nucleotides read TGTGCCAGCAGCCCCACGGGGGGCCCTGGTGAAAAACTGTTTTTT.

The CDR3 DNA reads as TGTGCCAGCAGCCCCAACAGGGGATCCACCTACAATGAGCAGTTCTTC. Its protein is CASSPNRGSTYNEQFF. This chain connects TRBV14 to TRBJ2-1, with TRBD1 identical over 7 bases. In germline, CDR1 is SGHDN, CDR2 FVKESK. The CDR3 length is 16 residues. V dropped 4 bases and J dropped 2; count of bases not matched to a gene: 8.

This clonotype appeared a few times. This chain uses TRBV27 with TRBJ1-2, with 12 bases lining up with TRBD1. Germline assignment: CDR1 MNHEY and CDR2 SMNVEV (reference sequence). This CDR3 is built from 17 residues. Trimming cost V 5 bases and J 6 bases; bases outside gene matches: 13. The chain's CDR3 is CASSILGGQGAQDGYTF. CDR3 in DNA: TGTGCCAGCAGTATACTAGGGGGACAGGGGGCGCAGGATGGCTACACCTTC.